A selection of T cell receptor beta chains follows, all from one sample in a study of shared clonotypes between healthy human individuals. TCRdb's table, derived via immunoSEQ multiplex PCR, lists solely in-frame clones and lacks some. The sample lists 1.5 million to 2.5 million clones; about 95% were seen once. Sequencing used naive CD8+ T cells sorted from blood. All receptors derive from a man between 18 and 29 years old in good health. Both conserved end residues are part of each CDR3. The order of the fields is V gene, D gene, J gene, CDR3 protein, CDR3 DNA. D genes are given only for firm matches.

>TRBV10-3|.|TRBJ1-2
CAIQKPGAEGYTF
TGTGCCATCCAGAAGCCGGGGGCGGAGGGCTACACCTTC
>TRBV10-3|TRBD1|TRBJ2-7
CAISVVDRGVYEQYF
TGTGCCATCAGTGTTGTGGACAGGGGAGTATACGAGCAGTACTTC
>TRBV19|.|TRBJ1-1
CASSIGRNAEAFF
TGTGCCAGTAGTATTGGTCGAAACGCTGAAGCTTTCTTT
>TRBV27|.|TRBJ2-3
CASSSDRSSTDTQYF
TGTGCCAGCAGTTCCGACAGGAGTAGCACAGATACGCAGTATTTT
>TRBV6-1|.|TRBJ2-7
CASSASAQVAYEQYF
TGTGCCAGCAGCGCCTCGGCACAGGTTGCCTACGAGCAGTACTTC
>TRBV10-3|.|TRBJ2-7
CASGDLNYEQYF
TGTGCCTCAGGGGATCTGAACTACGAGCAGTACTTC
>TRBV7-3|.|TRBJ2-3
CASTIGGGRTDTQYF
TGTGCCAGCACCATAGGGGGGGGCCGCACAGATACGCAGTATTTT
>TRBV25-1|.|TRBJ1-1
CASSSLSEGRNTEAFF
TGTGCCAGCAGTTCCCTTAGCGAGGGGCGGAACACTGAAGCTTTCTTT
>TRBV6-5|.|TRBJ1-6
CASRPRGVSSPLHF
TGTGCCAGCAGACCCAGGGGAGTTAGTTCACCCCTCCACTTT
>TRBV27|.|TRBJ2-7
CASSLRSGADEQYF
TGTGCCAGCAGTTTACGGTCAGGGGCCGACGAGCAGTACTTC
>TRBV9|.|TRBJ1-1
CASSVPDGGTEAFF
TGTGCCAGCAGCGTCCCAGATGGGGGCACTGAAGCTTTCTTT
>TRBV27|.|TRBJ2-7
CASSLWPDTYEQYF
TGTGCCAGCAGTTTATGGCCGGATACCTACGAGCAGTACTTC
>TRBV27|TRBD1|TRBJ1-6
CASSSTGLDSPLHF
TGTGCCAGCAGTTCGACAGGGTTGGATTCACCCCTCCACTTT
>TRBV6-5|.|TRBJ2-5
CASSYDGETQYF
TGTGCCAGCAGTTACGACGGAGAGACCCAGTACTTC
>TRBV4-1|.|TRBJ2-1
CASSQDTGLAYNEQFF
TGCGCCAGCAGCCAAGATACGGGGCTAGCCTACAATGAGCAGTTCTTC
>TRBV9|TRBD2|TRBJ2-1
CASSVGLGREYNEQFF
TGTGCCAGCAGCGTAGGTCTGGGGCGGGAGTACAATGAGCAGTTCTTC
>TRBV7-2|TRBD2|TRBJ2-7
CASSLVAGALDEQYF
TGTGCCAGCAGCTTAGTAGCGGGAGCTCTCGACGAGCAGTACTTC
>TRBV2|.|TRBJ2-2
CASSVLSVNTGELFF
TGTGCCAGCAGTGTATTATCGGTGAACACCGGGGAGCTGTTTTTT